The 10 T cell receptor beta chains in this list originate from one sample, sequenced in a study of spatial heterogeneity in lung cancer. Findings of the study overall: In tumors, expanded intratumoral alpha and beta TCR counts tracked mutation counts.

Their specific antigens are unknown. Stated time point: sample taken at primary tumor resection. TCRdb reprocessed the 5' RACE reads via MiXCR and lists one record per CDR3 protein. This sample has about 16,000 distinct CDR3 sequences, with approximately 5.6% found just once. The specimen was lung tumor tissue, collected at surgery. Source of these receptors: a female donor with early-stage non-small cell lung cancer.

Points on this clonotype: Compared with germline, one end of the junction differs, possibly owing to a read error. Within a library made for alpha chains, this beta chain is off target, and its count is uninformative. The CDR3 nucleotides read TGTGCCAACAGTTTGGGGCAGGGCCTTAGCGAGCAGTACTTC. This gives the protein CANSLGQGLSEQYF. The V gene is TRBV28, the J gene TRBJ2-7, with D perhaps matching TRBD1 (5 bases). The CDR3 length is 14 residues. The germline V gene encodes CDR1 MDHEN and CDR2 SYDVKM.

This clonotype was counted many times. Because the library targeted alpha chains, this beta chain is an off-target read whose size means little. The chain has TRBV29-1 and TRBJ2-1; D remains ambiguous. The CDR3 totals 11 residues. The V end was cut by 4 bases, the J end by 7 bases, with 8 bases between. Looked up from germline, CDR1 is SQVTM and CDR2 is ANQGSEA. This CDR3 is CSVGVGNEQFF. The CDR3 DNA follows: TGCAGCGTTGGAGTAGGAAATGAGCAGTTCTTC.

Regarding this clonotype: This may be a read error: a much more frequent sequence differs by one nucleotide. This beta chain came through as a stray read in a library set up for alpha chains, and its size says little. This sequence joins TRBV20-1 and TRBJ2-1; the D gene is possibly TRBD2 (7 bases). The CDR3 is 14 amino acids. Per germline, CDR1 DFQATT and CDR2 SNEGSKA (reference sequence). CDR3 nucleotides: TGCAGTGCTCGGGGGGCAGGGCAGATTGATGAGCAGTTATTC. The encoded protein is CSARGAGQIDEQLF.

As concerns this clonotype: A single base separates this from a much larger clone, so it may be a read error. This beta chain is an unintended read in a library built for alpha chains; its size means little. This chain uses TRBV7-2 with TRBJ1-2, with a weak D call TRBD1 (5 bases). Germline-derived CDR1 and CDR2 are SGHTA and FQGNSA. There are 15 residues in the CDR3. The CDR3 nucleotides read TGTGCCAGCAGCTTGAGGCAGGGCACATCCTATGACTACACCTTC. Its translation: CASSLRQGTSYDYTF.

This clonotype was detected many times. Since it is a stray read in a library aimed at alpha chains, this beta chain has a size that is not meaningful. The genes are TRBV20-1 and TRBJ2-1; D gene uncertain. Germline V lookup: CDR1 DFQATT, CDR2 SNEGSKA (reference sequence). The CDR3 consists of 14 residues. V lost 1 base, J lost 3 bases, and 10 bases lay in between. The CDR3 sequence: CSARVPRDYNEQFF. The CDR3, as DNA: TGCAGTGCTAGAGTCCCCAGAGACTACAATGAGCAGTTCTTC.

By proportion, this clonotype is medium-sized. This beta chain is off target for a library built for alpha chains, so its abundance means little. The rearrangement uses TRBV10-3 and TRBJ2-7; TRBD2 agrees at 7 bases. CDR3 length: 12 amino acids. With V trimmed by 11 bases and J by 1 base, 5 bases remained unmatched. CDR1 is ENHRY and CDR2 is SYGVKD in the germline V gene. CDR3 residues: CASTGGSYEQYF. DNA of the CDR3: TGTGCCTCGACGGGGGGTTCCTACGAGCAGTACTTC.

This clonotype was observed at least ten times. A library made for alpha chains picked up this beta chain off target, so its size means little. The J gene is TRBJ2-3, the V gene TRBV20-1, with D possibly TRBD2 on 6 matching bases. This CDR3 spans 14 amino acids. Trimming left V 3 bases short and J 0 bases short, with 10 bases between. Germline V lookup: CDR1 DFQATT, CDR2 SNEGSKA (reference sequence). Here the CDR3 DNA reads TGCAGTGCTAGGTTCGGGACTAGCACAGATACGCAGTATTTT. This sequence encodes CSARFGTSTDTQYF.

At least ten counts were recorded for this clonotype. The library was designed around alpha chains, so this beta chain is a stray read whose abundance carries little weight. This chain connects TRBV24-1 to TRBJ2-3, with 7 nucleotides matching TRBD1. V gave up 4 bases and J gave up 1 base; unmatched junction bases: 7. The CDR3 spans 16 residues. CDR1 is KGHDR and CDR2 is SFDVKD in the germline V gene. CDR3 bases: TGTGCCACCAGTGACGACAGGGAAGGAGGCACAGATACGCAGTATTTT. Protein sequence: CATSDDREGGTDTQYF.

This clonotype is medium-sized. As an off-target read in a library built for alpha chains, this beta chain has a frequency of little significance. The CDR3 region is CASRGQGGNQPQHF. DNA for the CDR3: TGCGCCAGCAGAGGGCAAGGGGGCAATCAGCCCCAGCATTTT. The chain recombines TRBV4-1 with TRBJ1-5; tentative D call: TRBD1 (5 bases). In germline, CDR1 is MGHRA, CDR2 YSYEKL. CDR3 length: 14 amino acids. V gave up 6 bases and J gave up 2 bases, with 11 bases separating them.

At least ten counts were recorded for this clonotype. The library was designed around alpha chains, so this beta chain is a stray read whose abundance carries little weight. The chain couples TRBV2 to TRBJ2-7; 10 bases align to TRBD2. The germline gives CDR1 SNHLY, CDR2 FYNNEI. The CDR3 is made up of 14 amino acids. With 6 bases clipped from V and 6 bases from J, the junction kept 8 bases outside the gene matches. The CDR3 region is CASSEGLAGAEQYF. The CDR3 DNA is TGTGCCAGCAGCGAGGGGCTAGCGGGAGCCGAGCAGTACTTC.